This T cell receptor beta chain was sequenced in a study of T cell responses to AZD1222 COVID-19 vaccine. Method: immunoSEQ multiplex PCR; TCRdb's copy keeps in-frame clones and lacks some. The top ten hold roughly 6% of the sample, which has approximately 180,000 clones, 75% to 90% seen once. This receptor was taken from an adult in good health. The sample consisted of peripheral blood, taken on day 0 of AZD1222 vaccination.

This chain's CDR3 is CASSFEGGVGGYTF. As DNA, the CDR3 is TGTGCCAGCAGTTTTGAGGGGGGCGTTGGCGGCTACACCTTC. V and J are TRBV27 and TRBJ1-2, with D possibly TRBD1 on 6 matching bases. The ends were cut back, 3 bases at V and 8 bases at J, with 16 bases in the middle. The germline V gene encodes CDR1 MNHEY and CDR2 SMNVEV (reference sequence). The CDR3 sequence is 14 residues long.